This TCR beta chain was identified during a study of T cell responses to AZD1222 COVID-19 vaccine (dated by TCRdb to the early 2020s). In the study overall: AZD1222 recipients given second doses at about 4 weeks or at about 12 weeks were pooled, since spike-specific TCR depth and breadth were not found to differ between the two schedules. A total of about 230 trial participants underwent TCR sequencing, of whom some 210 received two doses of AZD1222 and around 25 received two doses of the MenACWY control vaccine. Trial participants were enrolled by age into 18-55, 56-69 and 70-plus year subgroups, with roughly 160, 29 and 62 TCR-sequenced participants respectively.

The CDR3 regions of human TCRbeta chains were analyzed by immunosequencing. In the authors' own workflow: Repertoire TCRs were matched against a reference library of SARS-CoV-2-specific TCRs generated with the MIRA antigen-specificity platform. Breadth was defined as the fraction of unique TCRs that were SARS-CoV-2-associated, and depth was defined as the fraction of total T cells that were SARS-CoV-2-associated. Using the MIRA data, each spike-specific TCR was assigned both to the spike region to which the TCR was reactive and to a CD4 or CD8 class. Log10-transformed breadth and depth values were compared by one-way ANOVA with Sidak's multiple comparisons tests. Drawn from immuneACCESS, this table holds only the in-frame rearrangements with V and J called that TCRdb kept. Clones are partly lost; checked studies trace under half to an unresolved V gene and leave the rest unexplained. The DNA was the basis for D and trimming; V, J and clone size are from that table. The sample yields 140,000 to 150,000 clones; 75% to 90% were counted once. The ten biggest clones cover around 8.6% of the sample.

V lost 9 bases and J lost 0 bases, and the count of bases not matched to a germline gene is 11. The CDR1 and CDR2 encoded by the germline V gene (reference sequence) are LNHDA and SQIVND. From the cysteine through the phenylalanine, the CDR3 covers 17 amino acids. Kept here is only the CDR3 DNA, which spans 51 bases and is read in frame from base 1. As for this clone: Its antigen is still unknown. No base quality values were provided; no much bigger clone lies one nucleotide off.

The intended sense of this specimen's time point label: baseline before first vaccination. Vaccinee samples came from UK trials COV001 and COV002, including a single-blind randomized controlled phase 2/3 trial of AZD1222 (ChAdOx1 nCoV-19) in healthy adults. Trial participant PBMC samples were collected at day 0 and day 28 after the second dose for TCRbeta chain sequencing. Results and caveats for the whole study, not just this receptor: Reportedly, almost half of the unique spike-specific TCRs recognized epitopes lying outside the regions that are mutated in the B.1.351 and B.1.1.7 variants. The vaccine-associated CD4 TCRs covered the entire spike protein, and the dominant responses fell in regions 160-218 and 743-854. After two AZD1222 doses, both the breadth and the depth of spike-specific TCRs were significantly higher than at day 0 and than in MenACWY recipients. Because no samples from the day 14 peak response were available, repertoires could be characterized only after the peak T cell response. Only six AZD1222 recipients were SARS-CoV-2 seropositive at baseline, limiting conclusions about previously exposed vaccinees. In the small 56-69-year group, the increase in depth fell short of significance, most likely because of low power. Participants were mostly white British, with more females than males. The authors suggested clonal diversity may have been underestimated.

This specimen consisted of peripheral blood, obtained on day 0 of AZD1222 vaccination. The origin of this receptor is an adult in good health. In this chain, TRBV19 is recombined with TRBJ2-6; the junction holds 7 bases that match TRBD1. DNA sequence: TGTGCCAGCCGGTCTACAGGGGTAGACTCTGGGGCCAACGTCCTGACTTTC. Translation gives CASRSTGVDSGANVLTF.